The sequence of this T cell receptor beta chain was determined in a study of somatic mutations in cytotoxic T cells in rheumatoid arthritis. Here immunoSEQ multiplex PCR was the method, and the copy in TCRdb shows in-frame clones only, minus some. Of almost 20,000 clones listed, about 80% are singletons. The germline CDR1 and CDR2 sequences are WSHSY and SAAADI. Between the trimmed V and J ends, which lost 7 bases and 0 bases, there was a span of 7 bases. The CDR3 consists of 12 residues. This chain links TRBV10-2 with TRBJ2-7; D is uncertain. The origin of this receptor is a woman between 45 and 60 years old in good health. Sequencing used CD8+ T cells sorted from blood. The CDR3 DNA is TGCGCCAGCACTGACCCCTCCTACGAGCAGTACTTC. Protein sequence: CASTDPSYEQYF.